This T cell receptor beta chain was identified in a study of a mutant IDH1 vaccine in newly diagnosed glioma. About the study: Males made up roughly 62% and females about 40% of treated patients, whose mean age was around 40 years.

CDR1 is SGHKS, CDR2 YYEKEE, per germline (reference sequence). V shed 5 bases and J shed 5 bases, with 14 bases lying between them. The CDR3 loop spans 13 amino acids. As for this clone: Its antigen is still unknown.

Time point given: baseline, week 1 (first vaccination visit). Regarding treatment: pre-vaccination baseline after standard-of-care therapy. Study conclusions and caveats: The vaccine induced immune responses, and these occurred in around 94% of patients. The authors found pseudoprogression apparently unrelated to changes in top peripheral T cell clonotypes.

Data came from immunoSEQ multiplex PCR; TCRdb stores just in-frame clones and leaves some out. Here the sample spans around 89,000 clones, 83% being singletons. Source: PBMCs, taken from a glioma patient treated with radiotherapy, temozolomide or both. This chain connects TRBV5-5 to TRBJ2-7, with D perhaps TRBD2 (6 bases). The clonotype was recovered from a woman aged 45-59 years with glioma. The CDR3 DNA reads as TGTGCCAGCAGTCCGAGTGGGAGGAACGAGCAGTACTTC. As protein: CASSPSGRNEQYF.